The clone carrying this T cell receptor beta chain was seen more than once but under ten times. What it binds is unknown. This record comes from a study of T cells after yellow fever vaccination. Across the whole study: The fractions with low cell numbers were processed using SMART-Seq v4 Ultra Low Input. Study results and caveats: A weaker secondary response peaked on day 5, the primary on day 15.

The authors made TCR cDNA by 5'RACE template switching, adding a universal primer site and UMIs. TCRdb processed the 5' RACE reads anew with MiXCR; each CDR3 protein has one entry. The table includes around 590,000 distinct CDR3 sequences, roughly an eighth detected once. V dropped 2 bases and J dropped 2 bases, with 12 bases sitting between them. The CDR3 sequence is 14 residues long. The germline gives CDR1 SQVTM, CDR2 ANQGSEA. The source is a young man who received the YFV17D yellow fever vaccine. Sequenced material: PBMCs, taken on the day of the yellow fever booster vaccination. V is TRBV29-1 and J is TRBJ2-5, with D possibly matching TRBD1 (5 bases). The CDR3, as DNA: TGCAGCGTTGAACAGGCAGGGATACAAGAGACCCAGTACTTC. Its protein is CSVEQAGIQETQYF.